Below, 9 T cell receptor beta chains from the same sample are listed, as sequenced in a study of blood T cell repertoires in COVID-19. Data came from immunoSEQ multiplex PCR; TCRdb stores just in-frame clones and leaves some out. This sample carries about 200,000 clones, more than 80% of them seen once, and the ten largest clones take around 0.5%. The sample taken for sequencing was peripheral blood. The receptor source for this set is a man aged 45-60 years with acute or convalescent COVID-19.

On this clone itself: This sample includes further DNA sequences coding for the same CDR3. V and J are TRBV11-3 and TRBJ2-1; perhaps TRBD2 as D (6 bases). Trimming shortened V by 5 bases and J by 0 bases, and 11 bases separated the two germline ends. Germline assignment: CDR1 SGHNT and CDR2 YENEEA. The CDR3 covers 15 residues. CDR3 bases: TGTGCCAGCAGCCTAGCCGGGAGCTCCTACAATGAGCAGTTCTTC. Encoded protein: CASSLAGSSYNEQFF.

This chain links TRBV6-1 with TRBJ2-1; TRBD1 is a possible D gene (5 bases). The CDR3 has 20 residues. The germline V and J ends were trimmed by 4 bases and 9 bases, with 34 bases remaining between them. Germline V lookup: CDR1 MNHNS, CDR2 SASEGT. CDR3 residues: CASSVGRPLPGPRASIEQFF. The CDR3 DNA is TGTGCCAGCAGTGTGGGGCGGCCCCTTCCCGGCCCCCGGGCCTCCATTGAGCAGTTCTTC.

This chain uses TRBV7-9 with TRBJ2-3; the match to TRBD2 covers 7 bases. CDR3 length: 13 residues. The germline gives CDR1 SEHNR, CDR2 FQNEAQ (reference sequence). V trimming: 11 bases; J trimming: 0 bases; junction bases outside the gene matches: 5. CDR3 DNA: TGTGCCTTGAGCGGGGAAAGCACAGATACGCAGTATTTT. Translation gives CALSGESTDTQYF.

The V call is TRBV5-1, the J call TRBJ1-3, with D hard to call. CDR1 is SGHRS, CDR2 YFSETQ, per germline. The CDR3 contains 16 residues. Between the trimmed V and J ends, which lost 0 bases and 0 bases, there was a span of 10 bases. This CDR3 is CASSLAGQISGNTIYF. The CDR3 DNA sequence: TGCGCCAGCAGCTTGGCGGGTCAAATCTCTGGAAACACCATATATTTT.

A single count supports this clone. The chain combines TRBV2 with TRBJ2-7; TRBD2 matches at 8 bases. V lost 3 bases and J lost 10; bases outside the gene matches: 11. The CDR3 is made up of 14 amino acids. CDR1 SNHLY and CDR2 FYNNEI come from the germline V gene. The CDR3: CASSEARAGGLQYV. DNA of the CDR3: TGTGCCAGCAGTGAGGCTAGGGCGGGGGGACTTCAGTACGTC.

The rearrangement uses TRBV6-2 or TRBV6-3 and TRBJ2-7; 8 nucleotides line up with TRBD2. CDR1 is MNHEY, CDR2 SVGEGT, per germline. The CDR3 has 15 residues. Trimming removed 4 bases from V and 1 base from J; junction bases left unmatched: 6. Here the CDR3 reads CASSSVREVSYEQYF. The CDR3 nucleotides are TGTGCCAGCAGTTCGGTGCGGGAGGTTTCCTACGAGCAGTACTTC.

The genes are TRBV7-9 and TRBJ2-7; D perhaps matches TRBD1 (6 bases). CDR3 size: 14 residues. V was shortened by 0 bases and J by 2 bases, with 8 bases between the two germline ends. CDR1 SEHNR and CDR2 FQNEAQ come from the germline V gene (reference sequence). CDR3 DNA sequence: TGTGCCAGCAGCTTAGCCCAGGGGCCCTACGAGCAGTACTTC. This sequence encodes CASSLAQGPYEQYF.

V is TRBV7-2 and J is TRBJ2-1; 14 bases are a match to TRBD2. V was pared by 3 bases and J by 7 bases, with 5 bases of the junction left unmatched. CDR1 is SGHTA, CDR2 FQGNSA, per germline. The CDR3 covers 16 residues. The CDR3 loop reads CASSFRTSGGKNEQFF. The DNA of the CDR3 is TGTGCCAGCAGCTTCAGGACTAGCGGGGGGAAAAATGAGCAGTTCTTC.

This rearrangement joins TRBV15 to TRBJ1-1; D uncertain. V was pared by 8 bases and J by 1 base, with 5 bases between. Per germline, CDR1 LNHNV and CDR2 YYDKDF (reference sequence). CDR3 size: 11 residues. The CDR3 spells CATRGNTEAFF. The CDR3 nucleotides read TGTGCCACCCGGGGGAACACTGAAGCTTTCTTT.